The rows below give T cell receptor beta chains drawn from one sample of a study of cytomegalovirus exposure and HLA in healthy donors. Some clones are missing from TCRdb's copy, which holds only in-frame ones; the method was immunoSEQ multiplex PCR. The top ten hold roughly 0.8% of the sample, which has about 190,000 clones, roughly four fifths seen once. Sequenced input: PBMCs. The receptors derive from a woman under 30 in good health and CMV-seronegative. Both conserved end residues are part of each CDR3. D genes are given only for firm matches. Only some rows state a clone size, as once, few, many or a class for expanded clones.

cdr3_nt: TGTGCCAGCAGCTTAGATGAAGGAGGTAACATTCAGTACTTC
cdr3_aa: CASSLDEGGNIQYF
clone_size: NA
d_call: NA
j_call: TRBJ2-4
v_call: TRBV7-8

cdr3_nt: TGTGCCAGCAGGGGGACAGGGCTTAACTATGGCTACACCTTC
cdr3_aa: CASRGTGLNYGYTF
clone_size: NA
d_call: TRBD1
j_call: TRBJ1-2
v_call: TRBV2

cdr3_nt: TGCGCCAGCAGCCAAGATTGGAGGGCAGGGGGCGGCTACACCTTC
cdr3_aa: CASSQDWRAGGGYTF
clone_size: NA
d_call: TRBD1
j_call: TRBJ1-2
v_call: TRBV4-1

cdr3_nt: TGTGCCAGCAGTCCACAGGCAGCTAATGAAAAACTGTTTTTT
cdr3_aa: CASSPQAANEKLFF
clone_size: NA
d_call: NA
j_call: TRBJ1-4
v_call: TRBV28

cdr3_nt: TGCAGCGCGATTGCCGGGACAGGGGGCGAGCAGTACTTC
cdr3_aa: CSAIAGTGGEQYF
clone_size: NA
d_call: TRBD1
j_call: TRBJ2-7
v_call: TRBV29-1

cdr3_nt: TGTGCCAGCAGCTTCGGACTAGCTTACAATGAGCAGTTCTTC
cdr3_aa: CASSFGLAYNEQFF
clone_size: once
d_call: TRBD2
j_call: TRBJ2-1
v_call: TRBV7-2

cdr3_nt: TGTGCCTGGGCAGGAGGGGAAAAACTGTTTTTT
cdr3_aa: CAWAGGEKLFF
clone_size: NA
d_call: NA
j_call: TRBJ1-4
v_call: TRBV30

cdr3_nt: TGTGCCAGCAGCCCCGGGACTACGAGCTCCTATAATTCACCCCTCCACTTT
cdr3_aa: CASSPGTTSSYNSPLHF
clone_size: NA
d_call: NA
j_call: TRBJ1-6
v_call: TRBV5-8

cdr3_nt: TGCAGCGTTGACAGGCAGAACACTGAAGCTTTCTTT
cdr3_aa: CSVDRQNTEAFF
clone_size: NA
d_call: NA
j_call: TRBJ1-1
v_call: TRBV29-1

cdr3_nt: TGTGCCAGCAGCGCGAGAAATGAGCAGTTCTTC
cdr3_aa: CASSARNEQFF
clone_size: NA
d_call: NA
j_call: TRBJ2-1
v_call: TRBV7-2

cdr3_nt: TGTGCCAGCAGCTCTCAGGGGGGATATACGCAGTATTTT
cdr3_aa: CASSSQGGYTQYF
clone_size: NA
d_call: NA
j_call: TRBJ2-3
v_call: TRBV7-9

cdr3_nt: TGTGCCATCAGTGAAGGACAGGGGGCCTACAATGAGCAGTTCTTC
cdr3_aa: CAISEGQGAYNEQFF
clone_size: NA
d_call: TRBD1
j_call: TRBJ2-1
v_call: TRBV10-3

cdr3_nt: TGCGCCAGCAGCCGGAACACCGGGGAGCTGTTTTTT
cdr3_aa: CASSRNTGELFF
clone_size: NA
d_call: NA
j_call: TRBJ2-2
v_call: TRBV5-1

cdr3_nt: TGCGCCAGCAGTGAGCGGACAGGCCCATACGAGCAGTACTTC
cdr3_aa: CASSERTGPYEQYF
clone_size: NA
d_call: TRBD1
j_call: TRBJ2-7
v_call: TRBV10-1

cdr3_nt: TGTGCCAGCAGGATAGCTACTAGCACAGATACGCAGTATTTT
cdr3_aa: CASRIATSTDTQYF
clone_size: NA
d_call: NA
j_call: TRBJ2-3
v_call: TRBV7-9

cdr3_nt: TGTGCCATCAGTGAGAGACTAGCGGACTCCTACGAGCAGTACTTC
cdr3_aa: CAISERLADSYEQYF
clone_size: NA
d_call: TRBD2
j_call: TRBJ2-7
v_call: TRBV10-3

cdr3_nt: TGTGCCAGCAGAGCAGAGGGCACTCGTAATTCACCCCTCCACTTT
cdr3_aa: CASRAEGTRNSPLHF
clone_size: NA
d_call: NA
j_call: TRBJ1-6
v_call: TRBV6-5

cdr3_nt: TGTGCCAGCAGCAAAGCCCGAGGGAACGAGCAGTACTTC
cdr3_aa: CASSKARGNEQYF
clone_size: NA
d_call: NA
j_call: TRBJ2-7
v_call: TRBV7-6

cdr3_nt: TGTGCCAGCAGCCGTAAACGGGGGTCCGGGGAGCTGTTTTTT
cdr3_aa: CASSRKRGSGELFF
clone_size: NA
d_call: NA
j_call: TRBJ2-2
v_call: TRBV11-3

cdr3_nt: TGTGCCAGCAGTGGACACACCCTGACTTTTGGGGAGCTGTTTTTT
cdr3_aa: CASSGHTLTFGELFF
clone_size: NA
d_call: NA
j_call: TRBJ2-2
v_call: TRBV7-8

cdr3_nt: TGTGCCAGCAAAGCGGAGTACAATGAGCAGTTCTTC
cdr3_aa: CASKAEYNEQFF
clone_size: NA
d_call: NA
j_call: TRBJ2-1
v_call: TRBV27

cdr3_nt: TGTGCCAGCAGTCAAGACGGGAACATTTACAATGAGCAGTTCTTC
cdr3_aa: CASSQDGNIYNEQFF
clone_size: once
d_call: NA
j_call: TRBJ2-1
v_call: TRBV7-8

cdr3_nt: TGTGCCAGCAGTGACCGGGACAGCCTTTCCTACGAGCAGTACTTC
cdr3_aa: CASSDRDSLSYEQYF
clone_size: NA
d_call: TRBD1
j_call: TRBJ2-7
v_call: TRBV25-1

cdr3_nt: TGCGCCAGCAGCGCCGGACAGAGAGGCTACACCTTC
cdr3_aa: CASSAGQRGYTF
clone_size: NA
d_call: NA
j_call: TRBJ1-2
v_call: TRBV5-1

cdr3_nt: TGTGCCAGCAGCGTAGACTGGACAGCGAACACCGGGGAGCTGTTTTTT
cdr3_aa: CASSVDWTANTGELFF
clone_size: NA
d_call: NA
j_call: TRBJ2-2
v_call: TRBV9

cdr3_nt: TGTGCCAGCTCATGGAACGGTGCGGGGTCGTCCGGAAACACCATATATTTT
cdr3_aa: CASSWNGAGSSGNTIYF
clone_size: NA
d_call: NA
j_call: TRBJ1-3
v_call: TRBV18

cdr3_nt: TGTGCCAGCAGTTACTCCAGAGCGGGAGGGCCGTACGAGCAGTACTTC
cdr3_aa: CASSYSRAGGPYEQYF
clone_size: NA
d_call: TRBD2
j_call: TRBJ2-7
v_call: TRBV6-5

cdr3_nt: TGTGCCAGCAGCGGACCCCCTCCGGGAGTCCAAGAGACCCAGTACTTC
cdr3_aa: CASSGPPPGVQETQYF
clone_size: NA
d_call: NA
j_call: TRBJ2-5
v_call: TRBV9

cdr3_nt: TGTGCCTGGAGTGTGACGGAGAGGAGCGGGGCCAACGTCCTGACTTTC
cdr3_aa: CAWSVTERSGANVLTF
clone_size: once
d_call: NA
j_call: TRBJ2-6
v_call: TRBV30

cdr3_nt: TGTGCCATCGCAACTAGCGGGGGAACCGGGGAGCTGTTTTTT
cdr3_aa: CAIATSGGTGELFF
clone_size: NA
d_call: TRBD2
j_call: TRBJ2-2
v_call: TRBV10-3

cdr3_nt: TGTGCCAGCAGTGAACGGACAGGGGTGGGTCAGCCCCAGCATTTT
cdr3_aa: CASSERTGVGQPQHF
clone_size: NA
d_call: TRBD1
j_call: TRBJ1-5
v_call: TRBV2